Reported below is one TCR beta chain. This specimen belongs to a study of blood T cell repertoires in COVID-19. Profiled with immunoSEQ multiplex PCR; TCRdb holds only in-frame clones, not every one. The sample shows a few hundred thousand clones, 90% of them seen only once. Germline-derived CDR1 and CDR2 are LNHDA and SQIVND (reference sequence). This CDR3 spans 15 amino acids. Trimming cost V 7 bases and J 9 bases; bases outside gene matches: 9. This receptor was taken from a woman in her forties with COVID-19, enrolled during active disease. Sequenced: peripheral blood. V is TRBV19 and J is TRBJ1-6; 10 bases are shared with TRBD1. The CDR3 sequence is CASTPGTGVSSPLHF. CDR3 nucleotides: TGTGCCAGTACCCCCGGGACAGGGGTTTCTTCACCCCTCCACTTT.